Below are 11 T cell receptor beta chains sequenced from a single sample in a study of blood T cells in healthy people across ages. The second PCR ran about 6 to 12 cycles with a sample-barcoded 5' primer and J-beta primers. TCRdb passed the 5' RACE reads through MiXCR, listing each CDR3 protein once. The data show roughly 790,000 distinct CDR3 sequences, 35% to 45% seen once. Source material: blood. These receptors were taken from an older woman in good health.

This clonotype showed up just once. The chain carries TRBV20-1 and TRBJ1-6; 9 positions agree with TRBD1. Germline CDR1 and CDR2: DFQATT and SNEGSKA (reference sequence). The CDR3 totals 14 residues. With V trimmed by 5 bases and J by 6 bases, 5 bases remained unmatched. CDR3 in amino acids: CSALTTGGNSPLHF. CDR3 sequence (DNA): TGCAGTGCTCTCACGACAGGGGGTAATTCACCCCTCCACTTT.

The rearrangement joins TRBV28 to TRBJ2-7; D remains ambiguous. The CDR3 runs 15 residues. Germline V gene sequence: CDR1 MDHEN, CDR2 SYDVKM. V lost 11 bases, J lost 7 bases, and 27 bases lay in between. DNA of the CDR3: TGTGCCGCCGTCTCGGTACTACAGCACCCCAATGAGCAGTACTTC. It is translated as CAAVSVLQHPNEQYF.

This clonotype was seen only a few times. The chain uses TRBV7-9 and TRBJ1-4; D not resolved. The V and J ends lost 8 bases and 6 bases respectively, with 16 bases between them. Per germline, CDR1 SEHNR and CDR2 FQNEAQ (reference sequence). The CDR3 length is 14 residues. The CDR3 DNA is TGTGCCAGCGGGAGACTAGAGTGGGATGAAAAACTGTTTTTT. Amino acid sequence: CASGRLEWDEKLFF.

The chain couples TRBV20-1 to TRBJ1-5; no definite D call. Trimming cost V 4 bases and J 6 bases, with 19 bases left between them. The CDR3 runs to 15 residues. CDR1 is DFQATT, CDR2 SNEGSKA, per germline (reference sequence). CDR3 DNA sequence: TGCAGTGCTACAGAACACGAAAGGTCCAGTCAGCCCCAGCATTTT. Protein product: CSATEHERSSQPQHF.

Points on this clonotype: A much larger clone is a single base away; this may be a read error. The rearrangement joins TRBV9 to TRBJ2-1, with 11 bases lining up with TRBD2. The ends lost 7 bases at V and 5 bases at J; junction bases unmatched: 8. The CDR3 is made up of 15 amino acids. Per the germline V gene, CDR1 is SGDLS and CDR2 is YYNGEE. This CDR3 reads CASGLTSGGNNEQFF. The CDR3, as DNA: TGTGCCAGCGGCCTAACTAGCGGGGGCAACAATGAGCAGTTCTTC.

The rearrangement links TRBV15 to TRBJ1-5; maybe TRBD1 (5 bases). Germline CDR1 is LNHNV and CDR2 is YYDKDF (reference sequence). This CDR3 contains 15 residues. V was shortened by 1 base and J by 2 bases, with 9 bases between the two germline ends. The CDR3 here is CATSRVWDRNQPQHF. CDR3 nucleotide sequence: TGTGCCACCAGCAGAGTTTGGGACCGCAATCAGCCCCAGCATTTT.

The J gene is TRBJ2-4, the V gene TRBV4-2; 8 positions match TRBD2. The J call is in doubt because the DNA end fits TRBJ2-5 better. Germline-derived CDR1 and CDR2 are LGHNA and YNFKEQ. This CDR3 is built from 15 residues. The CDR3 loop reads CASSRPSASGETQYF. The CDR3, as DNA: TGTGCCAGCAGCCGACCGTCGGCTAGCGGGGAGACCCAGTACTTC.

This clonotype has a handful of counts. The chain joins TRBV5-1 to TRBJ2-4; a weak D match, TRBD2 (6 bases). The CDR3 runs 18 residues. The V gene lost 2 bases and the J gene lost 1 base, with 19 bases spanning the gap. CDR1 is SGHRS and CDR2 is YFSETQ in the germline V gene. The CDR3 sequence is CASSFQGEVIPAKNIQYF. Here the CDR3 DNA reads TGCGCCAGCAGCTTTCAAGGGGAGGTGATTCCGGCCAAAAACATTCAGTACTTC.

V gene TRBV6-1 combines with J gene TRBJ2-7; no definite D call. Between the trimmed V and J ends, which lost 7 bases and 5 bases, there was a span of 18 bases. The germline CDR1 and CDR2 sequences are MNHNS and SASEGT. This CDR3 has 14 residues. CDR3 residues: CASIPRGEAHEQYF. The CDR3 DNA reads as TGTGCCAGCATCCCACGTGGGGAAGCCCACGAGCAGTACTTC.

This rearrangement joins TRBV7-3 to TRBJ2-4, with D hard to call. This CDR3 is 16 amino acids long. Germline CDR1 and CDR2: SGHTA and FQGTGA. Trimming shortened V by 1 base and J by 0 bases, and 10 bases separated the two germline ends. The CDR3 coding sequence is TGTGCCAGCAGCTTAAGAGAGATAATAGCCAAAAACATTCAGTACTTC. This encodes CASSLREIIAKNIQYF.

CDR3 DNA sequence: TGTGCCAGCACCTGGGGGGTCGGGGAGACCCAGTACTTC. Residues: CASTWGVGETQYF. The rearrangement joins TRBV2 to TRBJ2-7, with D possibly being TRBD2 (6 bases). The DNA end is a closer match to TRBJ2-5, so the J assignment may be wrong. This CDR3 spans 13 amino acids. The germline V gene encodes CDR1 SNHLY and CDR2 FYNNEI.